Detailed here is one T cell receptor (beta chain). This clonotype was seen just once. Its antigen specificity is not known. Base quality data are lacking; no much larger clone is found one base away. One read alone lends weak support. Donors were a few dozen systemically healthy Caucasian individuals from Russia aged roughly 6 to 95 years. Each donor gave around 9.9 milliliters of peripheral blood, collected into EDTA-treated Vacutainer tubes. Ficoll-Paque density-gradient centrifugation was used to isolate PBMCs, with at least 6.5 million per sample. Total RNA was extracted from PBMCs with Trizol reagent, with at least 5.5 micrograms obtained per sample. For every donor, an aliquot of PBMCs went through flow cytometry to measure the percentages of naive CD45RAhigh/CD27high T cells. The junction carries 10 bases between V and J, which are trimmed by 1 base and 6 bases respectively. From a lookup of the germline V gene (reference sequence), CDR1 and CDR2 are LNHNV and YYDKDF. Reading from cysteine to phenylalanine, the CDR3 counts 14 amino acids. Only the CDR3 DNA is retained, 42 bases long and in frame from the first base.

The data belong to a study of blood T cells in healthy people across ages (dated by TCRdb to about 2015). General notes on the study: In model experiments, template switching captured about one uniquely barcoded TCR beta cDNA molecule for every two T cells. Age-related changes in TCR beta repertoire diversity were measured in the study by deep sequencing normalized with unique cDNA molecular identifiers. Donors were grouped into four age groups: young (average approximately 15 years), middle-aged (roughly 40), aged (about 60) and long-lived (around 80). To avoid experimental bias, donors of different ages were spread randomly across the sequencing lanes. For two donors (one aged 18 to 30 and one aged 80 or older), the study analyzed two additional independent replicas of 1 million unique cDNA reads from the same blood draw.

The method behind the library was 5' RACE. The run used an Illumina HiSeq 2500. A second PCR of about 6 to 12 cycles was performed with a sample-barcoded 5' primer and a J-beta primer mix. A template-switch 5' adaptor carrying 12 random nucleotides introduced a unique molecular identifier onto each TCR beta cDNA molecule. Each sample yielded at least 3 million CDR3-containing paired-end reads. The Mint cDNA synthesis kit, primed by a TRBC-specific oligonucleotide, was used to synthesize first-strand cDNA from all RNA. Following uracil-DNA glycosylase treatment, a first 18-cycle PCR with universal primers M1SS and BC2_uni_R was performed on all cDNA. Per the authors' processing: Each sample was normalized by randomly selecting 1 million high-quality reads, each carrying a distinct molecular identifier. Reads sharing molecular identifiers were discarded rather than binned into consensus sequences. CDR3 identification, clonotype clustering and error correction used MiTCR with a Q25 quality threshold and the strictest error-elimination algorithm. Lower-bound total TCR beta diversity was estimated with a nonparametric unseen species model using Euler transformation. The raw public reads went through TCRdb reprocessing: fastp at Q25, MiXCR clone calling, in-frame beta chains kept. Rows merge per CDR3 protein into single entries with the most common DNA and genes. The authors' filters were not applied to this entry. The sample includes hundreds of thousands of distinct CDR3 sequences, with around 45% observed a single time. In total, the top ten clones hold nearly 20% of the sample.

Overall study results and their limits: As age increased, observed TCR beta diversity per million T cells dropped in a roughly linear way, and a significant reduction was already evident by age about 40. The CMV infection status of donors was not known, potentially confounding age-related changes in expanded clonotypes. The percentage of naive T cells measured by flow cytometry correlated strongly with observed TCR beta diversity. Since profiling was done on bulk unsorted PBMCs, naive and antigen-experienced compartments could not be conclusively compared. Compared with the aged group, more naive CD4+ T cells, fewer expanded clones and increased TCR diversity were shown by the long-lived group, suggesting age selection. Estimates of total diversity based on one million sequenced T cells were considered lower bounds and underestimates.

The V gene is TRBV15 and the J gene is TRBJ1-5; the D gene identity is not certain. The sequence was collected from a man in his fifties or sixties in good health. Sequencing was carried out using blood. The encoded CDR3 is CATSRAGEGQPQHF. The DNA reads as follows: TGTGCCACCAGCAGAGCCGGGGAGGGTCAGCCCCAGCATTTT.